This T cell receptor beta chain comes out of a study of blood T cells in healthy people across ages. For the second PCR, which ran for roughly 6 to 12 cycles, a sample-barcoded 5' primer and a J-beta primer mix were used. TCRdb ran MiXCR on the 5' RACE reads and lists one entry per CDR3 protein. Seen here are approximately 1,000,000 distinct CDR3 sequences, around two fifths observed once, and the top ten hold 10% to 15%. V gave up 3 bases and J gave up 3 bases, with 11 bases separating them. From germline, CDR1 is MGHDK and CDR2 SYGVNS. The CDR3 loop spans 14 amino acids. Isolation recovered at least 6.5 million PBMCs from every sample.

The chain is built from TRBV25-1 and TRBJ1-2, with D possibly being TRBD1 (5 bases). This TCR was recovered from a man aged 18 to 35 in good health. The sample consisted of blood. The CDR3 loop is CASSDLGPDYGYTF. DNA of the CDR3: TGTGCCAGCAGTGATCTGGGGCCAGACTATGGCTACACCTTC.